Sequencing of this T cell receptor beta chain was carried out in a study of blood T cell repertoires in COVID-19. At the level of the study: Donors in the United States, Italy and Spain gave samples during acute or convalescent COVID-19.

The V end lost 8 bases, the J end lost 4 bases, and 11 bases lay between the germline ends. Germline loops: CDR1 SNHLY, CDR2 FYNNEI. The CDR3 has 13 amino acids. Authors' methods: Amplification of reference gene primers provided the estimated nucleated cell counts. Clones were sequenced by immunoSEQ multiplex PCR, and TCRdb holds only the in-frame ones, with some missing. D and trimming come from the DNA, and the V and J calls and clone size come from that table. Counted here are a few hundred thousand clones, roughly 82% occurring once; the ten biggest clones make up around 9.5%. Specimen: peripheral blood. The rearrangement joins TRBV2 to TRBJ1-4; possible D gene TRBD1, 6 bases. The sequence came from a man between 45 and 60 years old with active or convalescent COVID-19. For the CDR3, the DNA is TGTGCCAGCGGCAGGGGAAGTAATGAAAAACTGTTTTTT. Amino acids: CASGRGSNEKLFF.